Below are 12 T cell receptor beta chains sequenced from a single sample in a study of shared clonotypes between healthy human individuals. Generated by immunoSEQ multiplex PCR, the TCRdb table keeps only in-frame clones and is missing some. The repertoire consists of fewer than 3 million clones, with around 93% occurring once and the leading ten covering about 0.41%. Sequenced input: naive CD4+ T cells from PBMCs. The subset denotes: CD45RA+ positively selected. All receptors come from a man between 18 and 29 years old in good health. Some clones in this sample may be carry-over from other donors' samples.

In the case of this clone: Other DNA sequences within the sample encode an identical CDR3. The rearrangement joins TRBV6-5 to TRBJ1-1, with TRBD1 matching over 10 bases. The CDR3 sequence is 13 residues long. Unmatched junction bases numbered 3, after V lost 6 bases and J lost 5 bases. Per the germline V gene, CDR1 is MNHEY and CDR2 is SVGAGI. The CDR3 sequence is CASRRTGGTEAFF. For the CDR3, the DNA is TGTGCCAGCAGGAGGACAGGGGGAACTGAAGCTTTCTTT.

The chain recombines TRBV7-9 with TRBJ1-2, with D uncertain. Trimming removed 5 bases from V and 3 bases from J, with 13 bases in between. CDR1 SEHNR and CDR2 FQNEAQ come from the germline V gene (reference sequence). CDR3 length equals 14 residues. As DNA, the CDR3 is TGTGCCAGCAGCGGTTCCGGGTCCTACTATGGCTACACCTTC. It specifies CASSGSGSYYGYTF.

The chain uses TRBV18 and TRBJ1-4, with 7 bases aligning to TRBD1. V gave up 4 bases and J gave up 4 bases; unmatched junction bases: 9. CDR1 is KGHSH, CDR2 LQKENI, per germline. The CDR3 is 16 amino acids. This chain's CDR3 is CASSQWDSLNNEKLFF. CDR3 nucleotide sequence: TGTGCCAGCTCACAATGGGACAGTTTGAATAATGAAAAACTGTTTTTT.

The rearrangement uses TRBV28 and TRBJ1-2; D might be TRBD1 (5 bases). The CDR3 extends over 15 amino acids. V gave up 3 bases and J gave up 8 bases, with 19 bases separating them. Germline values: CDR1 MDHEN, CDR2 SYDVKM. The CDR3 nucleotides read TGTGCCAGCAGTTTTCAGGGCTTGAGGGTTGGGGGCTACACCTTC. Residues: CASSFQGLRVGGYTF.

The chain combines TRBV5-8 with TRBJ2-7; maybe TRBD1 (7 bases). This CDR3 contains 14 residues. The germline gives CDR1 SGHTS, CDR2 YDEGEE. V lost 0 bases and J 13 bases, leaving 20 bases between the germline ends. The CDR3 bases are TGTGCCAGCAGCTTGGGGTTCAGGGGGGTTGTACAATACTTC. It translates to CASSLGFRGVVQYF.

This chain connects TRBV5-4 to TRBJ1-3; D is possibly TRBD1 (5 bases). This CDR3 spans 13 amino acids. Germline V lookup: CDR1 SGHNT, CDR2 YYREEE (reference sequence). Trimming took 4 bases from V and 9 from J, leaving 14 bases between them. The CDR3 nucleotides read TGTGCCAGCAGCCCCGGGACGGAGCTCACCATATATTTT. This codes for CASSPGTELTIYF.

The V call is TRBV5-1, the J call TRBJ1-2, with 8 bases lining up with TRBD1. Germline V CDR1 and CDR2: SGHRS, YFSETQ. The CDR3 extends over 15 amino acids. The junction had 9 bases not matched to a gene; V was cut back by 4 bases and J by 4 bases. CDR3 sequence (DNA): TGCGCCAGCAGCCAGACAGGGGTGATTTTCTATGGCTACACCTTC. Residues: CASSQTGVIFYGYTF. Full variable domain (rest looked up from reference TRBV5-1 and TRBJ1-2): KAGVTQTPRYLIKTRGQQVTLSCSPISGHRSVSWYQQTPGQGLQFLFEYFSETQRNKGNFPGRFSGRQFSNSRSEMNVSTLELGDSALYLCASSQTGVIFYGYTFGSGTRLTVV.

The chain couples TRBV30 to TRBJ2-1, with TRBD1 identical over 7 bases. V gave up 0 bases and J gave up 12 bases; unmatched junction bases: 14. This CDR3 contains 15 residues. Per the germline V gene, CDR1 is GTSNPN and CDR2 is SVGIG (reference sequence). The CDR3: CAWSVRAGGVVRQFF. The CDR3 DNA follows: TGTGCCTGGAGTGTACGGGCAGGGGGTGTTGTTCGGCAGTTCTTC.

The chain links TRBV7-9 to TRBJ1-1; no clear D. V was trimmed by 1 base and J by 7 bases, leaving 7 bases between them. Germline V gives CDR1 SEHNR, CDR2 FQNEAQ (reference sequence). There are 12 residues in the CDR3. The CDR3 here is CASSLDISEAFF. The CDR3 region has the DNA TGTGCCAGCAGCTTAGATATAAGTGAAGCTTTCTTT. Full variable domain (missing parts from reference TRBV7-9 and TRBJ1-1): DTGVSQNPRHKITKRGQNVTFRCDPISEHNRLYWYRQTLGQGPEFLTYFQNEAQLEKSRLLSDRFSAERPKGSFSTLEIQRTEQGDSAMYLCASSLDISEAFFGQGTRLTVV.

The chain is built from TRBV5-1 and TRBJ2-2, with D perhaps TRBD2 (5 bases). The CDR3 consists of 12 residues. Trimming pared 4 bases from V and 9 bases from J, leaving 10 bases between. Germline V gene sequence: CDR1 SGHRS, CDR2 YFSETQ. This CDR3 is CASSPAGRELFF. CDR3 bases: TGCGCCAGCAGCCCTGCGGGCCGGGAGCTGTTTTTT. Full variable domain (outside the CDR3, taken from reference TRBV5-1 and TRBJ2-2): KAGVTQTPRYLIKTRGQQVTLSCSPISGHRSVSWYQQTPGQGLQFLFEYFSETQRNKGNFPGRFSGRQFSNSRSEMNVSTLELGDSALYLCASSPAGRELFFGEGSRLTVL.

The V and J genes are TRBV4-2 and TRBJ2-7, with TRBD1 matching over 7 bases. The V segment lost 6 bases and the J segment 4 bases; nucleotides outside the gene matches: 18. Germline lookup yields CDR1 LGHNA and CDR2 YNFKEQ. CDR3 length: 17 residues. Written as DNA, the CDR3 is TGTGCCAGCAGTCAACAAGAAATTGGCAGGGGGTTTTACGAGCAGTACTTC. As protein: CASSQQEIGRGFYEQYF.

The chain couples TRBV7-2 to TRBJ2-3; 7 nucleotides line up with TRBD1. This CDR3 spans 15 amino acids. The germline CDR1 and CDR2 sequences are SGHTA and FQGNSA. Unmatched junction bases numbered 9, after V lost 7 bases and J lost 2 bases. CDR3 nucleotides: TGTGCCAGCACCTTGAGGGGGCGTCCCACAGATACGCAGTATTTT. Translated, it gives CASTLRGRPTDTQYF. The full variable domain, its missing parts supplied by reference TRBV7-2 and TRBJ2-3, is GAGVSQSPSNKVTEKGKDVELRCDPISGHTALYWYRQSLGQGLEFLIYFQGNSAPDKSGLPSDRFSAERTGGSVSTLTIQRTQQEDSAVYLCASTLRGRPTDTQYFGPGTRLTVL.